This TCR beta chain was documented in a study of blood T cell repertoires in COVID-19. Study details: Italy, Spain and the United States were the sources of the convalescent and acute COVID-19 samples. In each case, the material was cDNA or gDNA derived from T cells, B-cell-depleted T cells, or PBMCs.

The length of the CDR3 is 16 residues. Germline V gene data show CDR1 as SGHRS and CDR2 as YFSETQ. V shed 0 bases, J shed 6 bases, and the junction held 10 bases outside the gene matches. Study processing details: From reference gene primer amplification, estimates of nucleated cell counts were derived. The repertoire was sequenced with immunoSEQ multiplex PCR; TCRdb's copy has only in-frame clones and lacks some. V and J calls plus clone size are reproduced from that table; the DNA served to infer D and trimming. The table lists approximately 350,000 clones, 75% to 90% of them singletons. The study recruited people aged about 18 to 89 years across approximately 25 US areas.

This TCR came from a woman between 50 and 59 years old who had recovered from COVID-19. V and J are TRBV5-1 and TRBJ2-3; 7 positions agree with TRBD1. The source material was PBMCs or T cells enriched from blood (not recorded which). The CDR3 bases are TGCGCCAGCAGCTTGGTTCCCCAACAGGGGTCGGATACGCAGTATTTT. Translating it yields CASSLVPQQGSDTQYF.